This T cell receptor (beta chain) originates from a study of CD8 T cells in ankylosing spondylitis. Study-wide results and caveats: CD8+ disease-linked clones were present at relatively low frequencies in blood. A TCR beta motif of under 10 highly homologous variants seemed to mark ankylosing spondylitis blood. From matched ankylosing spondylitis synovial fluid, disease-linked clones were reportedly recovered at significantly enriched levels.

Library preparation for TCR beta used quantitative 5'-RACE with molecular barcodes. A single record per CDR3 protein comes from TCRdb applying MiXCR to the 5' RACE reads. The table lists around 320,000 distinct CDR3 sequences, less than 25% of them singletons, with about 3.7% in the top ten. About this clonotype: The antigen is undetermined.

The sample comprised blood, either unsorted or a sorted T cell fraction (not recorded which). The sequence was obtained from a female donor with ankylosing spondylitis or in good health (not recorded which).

In DNA, the CDR3 is TGTGCCAGCAGTGAACCAGGTGGAAACACCATATATTTT. The encoded protein is CASSEPGGNTIYF. The chain recombines TRBV25-1 with TRBJ1-3; D unresolved. Germline values: CDR1 MGHDK, CDR2 SYGVNS. CDR3 length equals 13 residues. The germline V and J ends were trimmed by 2 bases and 3 bases, with 5 bases remaining between them. Full variable domain (rest looked up from reference TRBV25-1 and TRBJ1-3): EADIYQTPRYLVIGTGKKITLECSQTMGHDKMYWYQQDPGMELHLIHYSYGVNSTEKGDLSSESTVSRIRTEHFPLTLESARPSHTSQYLCASSEPGGNTIYFGEGSWLTVV.